Listed here are 30 T cell receptor beta chains from one sample, sequenced in a study of response to subunit inactivated influenza vaccine. MiXCR, applied by TCRdb to the RT-PCR reads, yields one record per CDR3 protein. The sample records about 620,000 distinct CDR3 sequences, around 11% being singletons. Here the sequenced sample was PBMCs from blood, taken on the day of vaccination. These receptors were collected from a man between 45 and 60 years old who received an inactivated influenza vaccine.

This clonotype turned up a few times. J is TRBJ1-1 and V is TRBV5-6, with D possibly being TRBD1 (6 bases). V was cut by 2 bases and J by 2 bases, with 13 bases left in between. Germline CDR1 reads SGHDT; CDR2 reads YYEEEE. The CDR3 extends over 15 amino acids. CDR3 DNA sequence: TGTGCCAGCAGCTTCCTCAGGGGACCTAACACTGAAGCTTTCTTT. Its protein is CASSFLRGPNTEAFF.

The table lists this clonotype with a few counts. The V gene is TRBV7-7, the J gene TRBJ2-1; unclear D gene. Looked up from germline, CDR1 is SSHAT and CDR2 is FNYEAQ (reference sequence). Deletions cut 2 bases from V and 5 bases from J, with 13 bases between. The CDR3 contains 15 residues. DNA of the CDR3: TGTGCCAGCAGCTTAACTGGCGGAGCAAACAATGAGCAGTTCTTC. Protein: CASSLTGGANNEQFF. The complete variable domain, with remaining parts taken from reference TRBV7-7 and TRBJ2-1, reads GAGVSQSPRYKVTKRGQDVTLRCDPISSHATLYWYQQALGQGPEFLTYFNYEAQPDKSGLPSDRFSAERPEGSISTLTIQRTEQRDSAMYRCASSLTGGANNEQFFGPGTRLTVL.

The rearrangement links TRBV11-2 to TRBJ1-5, with D perhaps TRBD1 (5 bases). The CDR3 length is 13 residues. V lost 4 bases to trimming and J lost 4 bases, with 8 bases between them. Germline assignment: CDR1 SGHAT and CDR2 FQNNGV. CDR3 nucleotide sequence: TGTGCCAGCAGCTCACAGGAAAATCAGCCCCAGCATTTT. The encoded protein is CASSSQENQPQHF.

This clonotype was observed a handful of times. V and J are TRBV7-9 and TRBJ2-2; D uncertain. The ends were cut back, 5 bases at V and 6 bases at J, with 10 bases in the middle. The CDR3 is made up of 13 amino acids. The germline gives CDR1 SEHNR, CDR2 FQNEAQ (reference sequence). As DNA, the CDR3 is TGTGCCAGCAGCATAGGGCGGTCCGGGGAGCTGTTTTTT. This translates into CASSIGRSGELFF.

This chain links TRBV5-1 with TRBJ2-7; TRBD2 aligns across 7 bases. Trimming at V came to 1 base and at J to 3 bases, leaving 4 bases not matched to a gene. This CDR3 is 14 amino acids long. Germline V gene lookup returns CDR1 SGHRS and CDR2 YFSETQ. The CDR3 spells CASSLWGEGYEQYF. CDR3 nucleotides: TGCGCCAGCAGCTTGTGGGGGGAGGGCTACGAGCAGTACTTC.

This clonotype has just a few counts. The genes are TRBV19 and TRBJ1-5; D is perhaps TRBD1 (5 bases). The CDR3 sequence is 14 residues long. The germline V gene encodes CDR1 LNHDA and CDR2 SQIVND (reference sequence). V was pared by 3 bases and J by 7 bases, with 13 bases between. The CDR3: CASSIGGGRQPQHF. CDR3 DNA: TGTGCCAGTAGTATTGGGGGGGGTCGGCAGCCCCAGCATTTT.

Only a few counts were recorded for this clonotype. V usage is TRBV7-3 and J usage is TRBJ2-3; D is ambiguous. V lost 6 bases, J lost 2 bases, and 12 bases lay in between. The CDR3 consists of 14 residues. Germline V lookup: CDR1 SGHTA, CDR2 FQGTGA. CDR3: CASRESLPTDTQYF. CDR3 sequence (DNA): TGTGCCAGCAGAGAGTCTTTACCCACAGATACGCAGTATTTT. Full variable domain (outside the CDR3, taken from reference TRBV7-3 and TRBJ2-3): GAGVSQTPSNKVTEKGKYVELRCDPISGHTALYWYRQSLGQGPEFLIYFQGTGAADDSGLPNDRFFAVRPEGSVSTLKIQRTERGDSAVYLCASRESLPTDTQYFGPGTRLTVL.

This clonotype was counted ten times or more. The chain carries TRBV2 and TRBJ1-5; 9 positions agree with TRBD1. From germline, CDR1 is SNHLY and CDR2 FYNNEI. Germline trimming cut 8 bases from V and 4 bases from J; bases unmatched to any gene: 6. The CDR3 is made up of 14 amino acids. The CDR3 spells CASGLDRGNQPQHF. In nucleotides, the CDR3 is TGTGCCAGCGGACTAGACAGGGGGAATCAGCCCCAGCATTTT. Looking up the rest from reference TRBV2 and TRBJ1-5 gives the full variable domain: EPEVTQTPSHQVTQMGQEVILRCVPISNHLYFYWYRQILGQKVEFLVSFYNNEISEKSEIFDDQFSVERPDGSNFTLKIRSTKLEDSAMYFCASGLDRGNQPQHFGDGTRLSIL.

The rearrangement uses TRBV11-2 and TRBJ1-1; D gene unclear. The CDR3 runs to 11 residues. The germline V gene encodes CDR1 SGHAT and CDR2 FQNNGV. The V end lost 6 bases, the J end lost 5 bases, and 7 bases lay between the germline ends. CDR3 bases: TGTGCCAGCAGGGTCAGGACTGAAGCTTTCTTT. Protein product: CASRVRTEAFF.

This chain uses TRBV2 with TRBJ2-7; TRBD1 might be the D (5 bases). Trimming removed 4 bases from V and 0 bases from J, with 19 bases in between. The CDR3 covers 17 residues. Per germline, CDR1 SNHLY and CDR2 FYNNEI. The CDR3 sequence: CASSALPQTVSSYEQYF. The CDR3 bases are TGTGCCAGCAGTGCCCTCCCCCAGACAGTCAGCTCCTACGAGCAGTACTTC.

This chain uses TRBV20-1 with TRBJ1-5; no firm D call. Germline V gene sequence: CDR1 DFQATT, CDR2 SNEGSKA (reference sequence). The V gene lost 3 bases and the J gene lost 2 bases, with 11 bases spanning the gap. This CDR3 contains 14 residues. The DNA of the CDR3 is TGCAGTGCTAGGTCGGGGTCGCGCAATCAGCCCCAGCATTTT. Translation: CSARSGSRNQPQHF.

This clonotype has a handful of counts. V gene TRBV20-1 combines with J gene TRBJ2-7; 10 nucleotides match TRBD2. This CDR3 is built from 14 residues. Per germline, CDR1 DFQATT and CDR2 SNEGSKA (reference sequence). Germline trimming cut 4 bases from V and 3 bases from J; bases unmatched to any gene: 6. The CDR3 region is CSANFPSGSYEQYF. The CDR3 nucleotides are TGCAGTGCTAATTTTCCTAGCGGGAGCTACGAGCAGTACTTC.

This clonotype was counted a few times. The chain joins TRBV29-1 to TRBJ2-1; D is tentatively TRBD1 or TRBD2 (5 bases each). Germline V gene lookup returns CDR1 SQVTM and CDR2 ANQGSEA. V was cut by 7 bases and J by 0 bases, with 10 bases left in between. CDR3 length: 13 amino acids. The CDR3 sequence is CSALGVSYNEQFF. The CDR3 DNA follows: TGCAGCGCCTTGGGGGTCTCCTACAATGAGCAGTTCTTC.

This clonotype was counted ten times or more. The chain couples TRBV7-2 to TRBJ2-4, with D perhaps given as TRBD1 or TRBD2 (5 bases each). The germline gives CDR1 SGHTA, CDR2 FQGNSA. The CDR3 extends over 15 amino acids. The V and J ends lost 4 bases and 3 bases respectively, with 13 bases between them. The CDR3 DNA reads as TGTGCCAGCAGCTACGGGACCGGCCTCAAAAACATTCAGTACTTC. Translation: CASSYGTGLKNIQYF.

Turning to this clonotype: The junction departs from the called germline gene at one end, perhaps through a read error. V is TRBV5-5 and J is TRBJ2-5; D is uncertain. CDR3 length: 10 residues. CDR1 is SGHKS, CDR2 YYEKEE, per germline (reference sequence). CDR3 nucleotides: TGTGCCAGCAGCTCCGGCCGGACGTTTTTC. Translation gives CASSSGRTFF.

This clonotype showed up just a few times. Here the CDR3 reads CASSLLFSSYEQYF. The CDR3 DNA reads as TGTGCCAGCAGCTTACTCTTCAGCTCCTACGAGCAGTACTTC. The V and J genes are TRBV7-9 and TRBJ2-7; D remains ambiguous. The germline CDR1 and CDR2 sequences are SEHNR and FQNEAQ (reference sequence). Deletions cut 2 bases from V and 0 bases from J, with 8 bases between. The CDR3 length is 14 residues. The full variable domain, its missing parts supplied by reference TRBV7-9 and TRBJ2-7, is DTGVSQNPRHKITKRGQNVTFRCDPISEHNRLYWYRQTLGQGPEFLTYFQNEAQLEKSRLLSDRFSAERPKGSFSTLEIQRTEQGDSAMYLCASSLLFSSYEQYFGPGTRLTVT.

In its sample, this clonotype was seen a few times. This sequence joins TRBV28 and TRBJ2-7; D uncertain. Trimming removed 2 bases from V and 3 bases from J, with 17 bases in between. From germline, CDR1 is MDHEN and CDR2 SYDVKM. The length of the CDR3 is 16 residues. The chain's CDR3 is CASSLPSRQPNYEQYF. The CDR3 nucleotides read TGTGCCAGCAGTTTACCCTCGAGGCAGCCCAACTACGAGCAGTACTTC.

This sequence joins TRBV5-1 and TRBJ1-1, with TRBD1 identical over 10 bases. The CDR3 loop spans 13 amino acids. Germline V gives CDR1 SGHRS, CDR2 YFSETQ. V trimming: 7 bases; J trimming: 8 bases; junction bases outside the gene matches: 8. The CDR3, as DNA: TGCGCCAGCCACCCCAGGGACAGGGGAGAAGCTTTCTTT. It specifies CASHPRDRGEAFF.

For this clonotype: Just one base apart from a much larger clone, this may be a read error. J is TRBJ2-3 and V is TRBV7-9; D ambiguous. The CDR3 spans 13 residues. The V gene's germline CDR1 is SEHNR and CDR2 FQNEAQ (reference sequence). The CDR3 loop reads CASTLSVTDTQYF. As DNA, the CDR3 is TGTGCCAGCACCTTATCGGTCACAGATACGCAGTATTTT.

This clonotype was picked up many times. The final CDR3 position lacks the conserved phenylalanine or tryptophan, pointing to a likely read error. It is unclear where the CDR3 begins or ends on the DNA, so no DNA is shown, and the CDR3 is as TCRdb lists it. The V and J genes are TRBV6-4 and TRBJ2-7; the D segment call TRBD1 is taken from the table without a DNA check. The CDR3 length is 11 residues, termini included. Per the germline V gene, CDR1 is MRHNA and CDR2 is SNTAGT. The CDR3: CASSHSGTGKI.

This clonotype has a handful of counts. The J gene is TRBJ2-7, the V gene TRBV6-1, with D maybe TRBD2 (5 bases). The CDR3 covers 14 residues. Germline V CDR1 and CDR2: MNHNS, SASEGT. With 2 bases removed from V and 4 bases from J, the gap between germline ends came to 12 bases. This CDR3 reads CASSETGSGYEQYF. The CDR3 coding sequence is TGTGCCAGCAGTGAAACGGGGTCGGGATACGAGCAGTACTTC.

This clonotype occurred a few times. The chain uses TRBV20-1 and TRBJ1-6; 8 nucleotides line up with TRBD1. CDR1 and CDR2 from the germline V gene are DFQATT and SNEGSKA (reference sequence). The CDR3 is 12 amino acids. V lost 7 bases to trimming and J lost 9 bases; unmatched junction nucleotides: 5. The CDR3, as DNA: TGCAGTGTTCAGGGGGCGGGTTCACCCCTCCACTTT. Translated, it gives CSVQGAGSPLHF.

CDR3 nucleotides: TGCAGTGCCAGTAGGCTAGGGGGGGGTTTAGCCAAAAACATTCAGTACTTC. Its protein product is CSASRLGGGLAKNIQYF. The chain joins TRBV20-1 to TRBJ2-4, with a tentative D call TRBD2 (7 bases). From germline, CDR1 is DFQATT and CDR2 SNEGSKA (reference sequence). The ends were cut back, 6 bases at V and 0 bases at J, with 21 bases in the middle. The CDR3 has 17 residues.

This clonotype was counted between two and nine times. The V call is TRBV7-2, the J call TRBJ2-7, with 7 positions matching TRBD1. The V gene's germline CDR1 is SGHTA and CDR2 FQGNSA. Trimming cost V 3 bases and J 0 bases; bases outside gene matches: 2. CDR3 length equals 14 residues. The DNA for the CDR3 is TGTGCCAGCAGCTTCGGGACAGCCTCCTACGAGCAGTACTTC. It is translated as CASSFGTASYEQYF.

The chain couples TRBV12-3 or TRBV12-4 to TRBJ1-1; D perhaps matches TRBD1 (6 bases). V lost 2 bases and J 11 bases, leaving 15 bases between the germline ends. The CDR3 sequence is 13 residues long. DNA for the CDR3: TGTGCCAGCAGTTTACAGGGGAACTCTTACGCTTTCTTT. Translation: CASSLQGNSYAFF.

The sample holds many counts of this clonotype. This chain links TRBV24-1 with TRBJ2-7, with TRBD1 matching 7 bases. The ends lost 10 bases at V and 6 bases at J; junction bases unmatched: 5. The CDR3 runs to 11 residues. The V gene's germline CDR1 is KGHDR and CDR2 SFDVKD. Here the CDR3 reads CATADRVEQYF. CDR3 bases: TGTGCCACAGCTGACAGGGTCGAGCAGTACTTC.

This clonotype showed up just a few times. V gene TRBV10-3 combines with J gene TRBJ2-1; tentative D call: TRBD2 (7 bases). The CDR3 is 15 residues long. V was clipped by 6 bases and J by 7 bases, with 19 bases between them. Germline loops: CDR1 ENHRY, CDR2 SYGVKD. CDR3 sequence reads: CAIRVAERGGNEQFF. CDR3 nucleotides: TGTGCCATCAGAGTAGCGGAAAGGGGGGGGAATGAGCAGTTCTTC.

A few counts support this clonotype. V usage is TRBV24-1 and J usage is TRBJ2-1; D gene unclear. V shed 8 bases and J shed 2 bases, with 9 bases lying between them. The CDR3 contains 13 residues. Germline-derived CDR1 and CDR2 are KGHDR and SFDVKD. The CDR3 sequence is CATMQAPYNEQFF. CDR3 nucleotide sequence: TGTGCCACCATGCAGGCCCCCTACAATGAGCAGTTCTTC.

The J gene is TRBJ1-2, the V gene TRBV20-1, with TRBD1 as a possible D gene (5 bases). The germline CDR1 and CDR2 sequences are DFQATT and SNEGSKA (reference sequence). The CDR3 spans 12 residues. V was shortened by 4 bases and J by 3 bases, with 9 bases between the two germline ends. DNA of the CDR3: TGCAGTGCTAAGGGGCGCGACTATGGCTACACCTTC. This translates into CSAKGRDYGYTF.

This clonotype was picked up a small number of times. The chain carries TRBV5-1 and TRBJ2-2; the match to TRBD2 covers 7 bases. CDR1 is SGHRS, CDR2 YFSETQ, per germline. The trim removed 5 bases at V and 6 bases at J, leaving 13 bases unmatched. The CDR3 consists of 16 residues. For the CDR3, the DNA is TGCGCCAGCAGACCGACGGGAAGCGGGGCCCCCGGGGAGCTGTTTTTT. Its protein product is CASRPTGSGAPGELFF.